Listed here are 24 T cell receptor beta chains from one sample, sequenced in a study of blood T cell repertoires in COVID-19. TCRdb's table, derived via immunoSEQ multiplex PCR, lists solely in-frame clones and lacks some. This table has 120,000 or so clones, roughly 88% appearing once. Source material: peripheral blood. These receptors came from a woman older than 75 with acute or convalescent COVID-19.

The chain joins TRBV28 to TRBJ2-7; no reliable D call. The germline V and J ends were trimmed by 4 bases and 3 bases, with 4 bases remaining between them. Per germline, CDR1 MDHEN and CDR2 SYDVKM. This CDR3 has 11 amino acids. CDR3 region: CASSSRYEQYF. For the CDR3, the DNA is TGTGCCAGCAGTTCCCGCTACGAGCAGTACTTC. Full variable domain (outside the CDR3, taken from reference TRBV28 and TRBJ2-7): DVKVTQSSRYLVKRTGEKVFLECVQDMDHENMFWYRQDPGLGLRLIYFSYDVKMKEKGDIPEGYSVSREKKERFSLILESASTNQTSMYLCASSSRYEQYFGPGTRLTVT.

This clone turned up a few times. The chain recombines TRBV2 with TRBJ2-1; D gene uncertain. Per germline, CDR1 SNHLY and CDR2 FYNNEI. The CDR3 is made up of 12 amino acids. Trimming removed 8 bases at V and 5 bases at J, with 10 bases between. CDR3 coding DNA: TGTGCCAGCCAAATTTTAGACAATGAGCAGTTCTTC. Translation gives CASQILDNEQFF.

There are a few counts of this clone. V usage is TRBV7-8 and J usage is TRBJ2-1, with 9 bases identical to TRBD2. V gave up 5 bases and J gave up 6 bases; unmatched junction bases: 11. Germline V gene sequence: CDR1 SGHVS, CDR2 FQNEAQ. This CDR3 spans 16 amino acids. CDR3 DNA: TGTGCCAGCAGCCCTTCCTGGCGGGAGGGCCGCAATGAGCAGTTCTTC. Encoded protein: CASSPSWREGRNEQFF.

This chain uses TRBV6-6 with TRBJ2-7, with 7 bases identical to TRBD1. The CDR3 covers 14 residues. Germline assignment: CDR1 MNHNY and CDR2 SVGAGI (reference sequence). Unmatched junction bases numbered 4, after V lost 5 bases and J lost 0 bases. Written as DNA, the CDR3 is TGTGCCAGCAGTAGGGGACAGAGCTCCTACGAGCAGTACTTC. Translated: CASSRGQSSYEQYF.

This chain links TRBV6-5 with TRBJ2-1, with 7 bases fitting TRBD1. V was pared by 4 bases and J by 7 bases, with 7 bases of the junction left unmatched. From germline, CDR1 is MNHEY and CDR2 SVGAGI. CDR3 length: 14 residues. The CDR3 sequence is CASSWGRRGNEQFF. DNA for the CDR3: TGTGCCAGCAGTTGGGGCCGCAGGGGGAATGAGCAGTTCTTC.

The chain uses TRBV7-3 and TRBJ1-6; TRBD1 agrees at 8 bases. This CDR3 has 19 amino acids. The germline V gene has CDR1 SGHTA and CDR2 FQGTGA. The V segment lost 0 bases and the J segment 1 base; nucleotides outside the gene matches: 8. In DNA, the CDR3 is TGTGCCAGCAGCTTAACAAAGGACAGGGAAAGGTCCTATAATTCACCCCTCCACTTT. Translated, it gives CASSLTKDRERSYNSPLHF.

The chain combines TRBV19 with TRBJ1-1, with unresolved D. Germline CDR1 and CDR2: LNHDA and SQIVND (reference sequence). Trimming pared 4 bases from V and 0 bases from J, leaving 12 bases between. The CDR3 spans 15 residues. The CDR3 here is CASSTVGVMNTEAFF. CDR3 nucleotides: TGTGCCAGTAGTACTGTCGGGGTCATGAACACTGAAGCTTTCTTT.

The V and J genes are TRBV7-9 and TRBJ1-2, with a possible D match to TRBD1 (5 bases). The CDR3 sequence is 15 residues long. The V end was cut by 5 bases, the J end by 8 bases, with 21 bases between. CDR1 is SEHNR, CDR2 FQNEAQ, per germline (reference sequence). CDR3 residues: CASSPAGRGPMGYTF. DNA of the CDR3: TGTGCCAGCAGCCCGGCAGGGAGGGGACCCATGGGCTACACCTTC.

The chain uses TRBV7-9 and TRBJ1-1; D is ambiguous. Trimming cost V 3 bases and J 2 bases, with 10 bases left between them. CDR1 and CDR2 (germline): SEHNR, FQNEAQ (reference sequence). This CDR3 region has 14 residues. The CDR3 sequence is CASSLTTANTEAFF. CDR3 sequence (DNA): TGTGCCAGCAGCTTGACAACAGCAAACACTGAAGCTTTCTTT.

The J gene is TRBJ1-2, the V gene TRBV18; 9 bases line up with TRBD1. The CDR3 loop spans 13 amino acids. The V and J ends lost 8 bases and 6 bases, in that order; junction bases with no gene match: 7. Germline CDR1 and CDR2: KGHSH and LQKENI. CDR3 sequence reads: CASLGQGDNGYTF. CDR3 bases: TGTGCCAGCCTGGGACAGGGAGATAATGGCTACACCTTC.

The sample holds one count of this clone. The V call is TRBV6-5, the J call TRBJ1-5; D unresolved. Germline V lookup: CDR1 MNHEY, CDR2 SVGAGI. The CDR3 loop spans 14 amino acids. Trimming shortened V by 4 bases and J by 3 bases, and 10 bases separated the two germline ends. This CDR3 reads CASSFRQTNQPQHF. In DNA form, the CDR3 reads TGTGCCAGCAGTTTCCGACAAACCAATCAGCCCCAGCATTTT.

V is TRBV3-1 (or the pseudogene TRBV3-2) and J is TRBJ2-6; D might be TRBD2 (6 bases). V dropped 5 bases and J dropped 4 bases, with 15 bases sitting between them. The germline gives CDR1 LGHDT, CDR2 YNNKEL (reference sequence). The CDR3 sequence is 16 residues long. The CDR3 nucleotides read TGTGCCAGCAGCGCCCGGGGCGGGGCAGGGGCCAACGTCCTGACTTTC. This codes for CASSARGGAGANVLTF.

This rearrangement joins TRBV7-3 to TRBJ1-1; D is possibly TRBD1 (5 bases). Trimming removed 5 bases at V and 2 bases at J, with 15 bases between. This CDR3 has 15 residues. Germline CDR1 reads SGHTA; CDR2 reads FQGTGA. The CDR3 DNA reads TGTGCCAGCAGCCCCGCGGGGGGGATAAACACTGAAGCTTTCTTT. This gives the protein CASSPAGGINTEAFF.

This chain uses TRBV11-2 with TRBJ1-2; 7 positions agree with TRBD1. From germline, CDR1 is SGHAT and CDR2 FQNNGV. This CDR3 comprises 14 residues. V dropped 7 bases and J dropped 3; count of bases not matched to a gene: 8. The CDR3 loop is CASTIQGPDYGYTF. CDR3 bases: TGTGCCAGCACCATACAGGGGCCTGACTATGGCTACACCTTC.

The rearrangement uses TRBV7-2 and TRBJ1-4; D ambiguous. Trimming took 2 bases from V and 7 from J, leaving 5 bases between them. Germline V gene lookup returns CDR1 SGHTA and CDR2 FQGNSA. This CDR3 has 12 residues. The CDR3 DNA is TGTGCCAGCAGCTTATTCAGTGAAAAACTGTTTTTT. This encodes CASSLFSEKLFF.

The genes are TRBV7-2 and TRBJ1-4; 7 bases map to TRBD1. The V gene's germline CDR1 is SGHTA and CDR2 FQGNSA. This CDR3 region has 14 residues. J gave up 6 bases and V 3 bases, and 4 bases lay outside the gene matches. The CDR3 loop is CASSLTGFDEKLFF. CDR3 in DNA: TGTGCCAGCAGCTTGACAGGGTTTGATGAAAAACTGTTTTTT. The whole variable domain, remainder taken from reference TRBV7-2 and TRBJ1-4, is GAGVSQSPSNKVTEKGKDVELRCDPISGHTALYWYRQSLGQGLEFLIYFQGNSAPDKSGLPSDRFSAERTGGSVSTLTIQRTQQEDSAVYLCASSLTGFDEKLFFGSGTQLSVL.

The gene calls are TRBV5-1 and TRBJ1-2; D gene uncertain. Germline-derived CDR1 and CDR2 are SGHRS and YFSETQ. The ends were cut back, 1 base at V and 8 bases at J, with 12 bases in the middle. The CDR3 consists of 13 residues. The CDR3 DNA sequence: TGCGCCAGCAGCTTGAAGGCGGTAGAAGGCTACACCTTC. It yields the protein CASSLKAVEGYTF.

The CDR3 spells CASSSGWGTEAFF. The DNA of the CDR3 is TGTGCCAGCAGTTCAGGGTGGGGCACTGAAGCTTTCTTT. The chain joins TRBV6-5 to TRBJ1-1, with a tentative D call TRBD1 (5 bases). Between the trimmed V and J ends, which lost 4 bases and 4 bases, there was a span of 10 bases. The length of the CDR3 is 13 residues. Germline values: CDR1 MNHEY, CDR2 SVGAGI.

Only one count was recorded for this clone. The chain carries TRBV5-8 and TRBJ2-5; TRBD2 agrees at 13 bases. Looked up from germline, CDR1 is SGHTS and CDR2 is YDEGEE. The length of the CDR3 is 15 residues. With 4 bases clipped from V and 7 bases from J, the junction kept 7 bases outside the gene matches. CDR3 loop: CASSPGLAGRGTQYF. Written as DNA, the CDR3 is TGTGCCAGCAGCCCGGGACTAGCGGGGAGGGGGACCCAGTACTTC.

The DNA for the CDR3 is TGTGCCAGCAGTTTCGCAGCTCAGGGGGCTGACACCATATATTTT. Amino acids: CASSFAAQGADTIYF. V gene TRBV28 combines with J gene TRBJ1-3; 8 nucleotides line up with TRBD1. Germline V gives CDR1 MDHEN, CDR2 SYDVKM. The trim removed 3 bases at V and 8 bases at J, leaving 9 bases unmatched. The CDR3 spans 15 residues.

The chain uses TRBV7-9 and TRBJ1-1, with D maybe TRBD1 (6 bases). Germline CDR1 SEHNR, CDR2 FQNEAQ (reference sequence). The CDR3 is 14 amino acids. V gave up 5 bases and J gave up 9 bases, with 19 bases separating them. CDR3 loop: CASSLTGDTYKAFF. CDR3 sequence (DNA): TGTGCCAGCAGCCTAACCGGGGACACCTACAAAGCTTTCTTT. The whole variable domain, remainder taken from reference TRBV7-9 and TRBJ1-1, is DTGVSQNPRHKITKRGQNVTFRCDPISEHNRLYWYRQTLGQGPEFLTYFQNEAQLEKSRLLSDRFSAERPKGSFSTLEIQRTEQGDSAMYLCASSLTGDTYKAFFGQGTRLTVV.

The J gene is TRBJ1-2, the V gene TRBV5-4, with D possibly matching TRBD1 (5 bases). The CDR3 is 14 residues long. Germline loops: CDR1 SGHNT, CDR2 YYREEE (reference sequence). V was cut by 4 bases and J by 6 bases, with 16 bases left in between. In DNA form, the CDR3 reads TGTGCCAGCAGCGTTCCCGGCAGGGAGGATGGCTACACCTTC. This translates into CASSVPGREDGYTF.

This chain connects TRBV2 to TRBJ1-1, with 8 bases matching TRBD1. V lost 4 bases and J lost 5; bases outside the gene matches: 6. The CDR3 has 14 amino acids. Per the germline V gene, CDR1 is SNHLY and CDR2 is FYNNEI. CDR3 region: CASSAAGGGTEAFF. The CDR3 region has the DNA TGTGCCAGCAGTGCGGCAGGGGGCGGAACTGAAGCTTTCTTT.

This chain's CDR3 is CASSQTPAGGLTDTQYF. In nucleotides, the CDR3 is TGTGCCAGCAGCCAGACCCCTGCGGGGGGCCTCACAGATACGCAGTATTTT. This chain joins TRBV3-1 (or the pseudogene TRBV3-2) and TRBJ2-3; TRBD2 aligns across 8 bases. The length of the CDR3 is 17 residues. Trimming cost V 3 bases and J 2 bases; bases outside gene matches: 10. Germline loops: CDR1 LGHDT, CDR2 YNNKEL (reference sequence).